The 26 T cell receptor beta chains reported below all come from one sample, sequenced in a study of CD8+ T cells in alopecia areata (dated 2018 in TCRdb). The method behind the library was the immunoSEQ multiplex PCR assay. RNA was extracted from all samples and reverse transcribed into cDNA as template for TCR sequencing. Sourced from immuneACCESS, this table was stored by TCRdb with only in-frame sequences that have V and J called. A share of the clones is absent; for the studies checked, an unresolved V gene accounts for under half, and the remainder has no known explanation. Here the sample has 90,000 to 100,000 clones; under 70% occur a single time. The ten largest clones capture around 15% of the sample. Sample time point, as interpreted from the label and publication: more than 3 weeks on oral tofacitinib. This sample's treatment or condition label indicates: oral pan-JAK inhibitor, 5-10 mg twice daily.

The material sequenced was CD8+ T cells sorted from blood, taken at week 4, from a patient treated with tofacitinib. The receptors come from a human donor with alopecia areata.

The CDR3 here is CASSLAWDPEAFF. The CDR3 nucleotides are TGTGCCAGCAGCTTGGCGTGGGACCCTGAAGCTTTCTTT. The rearrangement joins TRBV5-4 to TRBJ1-1; D may be TRBD1 (5 bases). Germline V lookup: CDR1 SGHNT, CDR2 YYREEE (reference sequence). V lost 0 bases, J lost 6 bases, and 9 bases lay in between. This CDR3 is 13 amino acids long.

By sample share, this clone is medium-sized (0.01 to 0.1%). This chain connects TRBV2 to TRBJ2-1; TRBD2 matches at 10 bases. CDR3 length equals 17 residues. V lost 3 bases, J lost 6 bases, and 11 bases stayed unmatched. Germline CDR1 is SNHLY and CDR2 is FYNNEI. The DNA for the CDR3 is TGTGCCAGCAGTGAGCCCCGGGCTAGCGGGAGAGGCAATGAGCAGTTCTTC. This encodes CASSEPRASGRGNEQFF.

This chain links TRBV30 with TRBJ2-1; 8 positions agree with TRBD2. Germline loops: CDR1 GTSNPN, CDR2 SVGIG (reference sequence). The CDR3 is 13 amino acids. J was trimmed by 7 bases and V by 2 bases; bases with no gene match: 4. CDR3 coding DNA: TGTGCCTGGAGTTACGGGAGGGTGAATGAGCAGTTCTTC. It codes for CAWSYGRVNEQFF.

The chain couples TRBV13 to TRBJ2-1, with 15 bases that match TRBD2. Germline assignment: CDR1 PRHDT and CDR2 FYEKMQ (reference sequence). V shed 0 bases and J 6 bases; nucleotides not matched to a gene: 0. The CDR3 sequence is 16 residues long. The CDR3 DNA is TGTGCCAGCAGCTTAGGGGGACTAGCGGGAGGCAATGAGCAGTTCTTC. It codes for CASSLGGLAGGNEQFF.

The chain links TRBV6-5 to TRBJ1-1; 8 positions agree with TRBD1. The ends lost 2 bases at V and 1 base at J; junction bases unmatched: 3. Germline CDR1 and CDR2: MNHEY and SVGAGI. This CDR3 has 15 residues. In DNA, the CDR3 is TGTGCCAGCAGTTACGGGACAGGCTGGAACACTGAAGCTTTCTTT. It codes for CASSYGTGWNTEAFF.

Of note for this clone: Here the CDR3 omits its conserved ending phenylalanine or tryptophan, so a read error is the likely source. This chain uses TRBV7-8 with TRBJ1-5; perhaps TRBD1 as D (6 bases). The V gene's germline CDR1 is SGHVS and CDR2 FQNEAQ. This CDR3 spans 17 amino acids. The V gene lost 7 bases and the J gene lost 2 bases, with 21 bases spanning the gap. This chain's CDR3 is CASTFNTGISGNQPQHY. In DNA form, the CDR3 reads TGTGCCAGCACGTTTAATACAGGGATTTCGGGCAATCAGCCCCAGCATTAT.

CDR3 in amino acids: CASSPASGGLYNEQFF. The DNA of the CDR3 is TGTGCCAGCAGCCCTGCTAGCGGGGGTCTCTACAATGAGCAGTTCTTC. The V and J genes are TRBV6-6 and TRBJ2-1; 10 nucleotides agree with TRBD2. V lost 6 bases and J lost 3; bases outside the gene matches: 8. The germline V gene has CDR1 MNHNY and CDR2 SVGAGI (reference sequence). This CDR3 spans 16 amino acids.

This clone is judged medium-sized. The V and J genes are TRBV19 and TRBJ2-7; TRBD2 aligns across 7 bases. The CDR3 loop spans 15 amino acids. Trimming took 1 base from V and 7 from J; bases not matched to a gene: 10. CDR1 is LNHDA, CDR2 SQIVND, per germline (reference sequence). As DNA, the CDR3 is TGTGCCAGTAGTATAGCTAGCGGACTACAACGGGAGCAGTACTTC. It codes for CASSIASGLQREQYF. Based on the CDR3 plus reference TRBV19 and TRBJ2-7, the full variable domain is DGGITQSPKYLFRKEGQNVTLSCEQNLNHDAMYWYRQDPGQGLRLIYYSQIVNDFQKGDIAEGYSVSREKKESFPLTVTSAQKNPTAFYLCASSIASGLQREQYFGPGTRLTVT.

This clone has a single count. The CDR3 DNA reads as TGTGCCTGGAGGATCACAGATACGCAGTATTTT. It yields the protein CAWRITDTQYF. The chain carries TRBV30 and TRBJ2-3, with D unclear. The CDR3 totals 11 residues. Trimming cost V 3 bases and J 2 bases, with 3 bases left between them. Germline CDR1 GTSNPN, CDR2 SVGIG (reference sequence).

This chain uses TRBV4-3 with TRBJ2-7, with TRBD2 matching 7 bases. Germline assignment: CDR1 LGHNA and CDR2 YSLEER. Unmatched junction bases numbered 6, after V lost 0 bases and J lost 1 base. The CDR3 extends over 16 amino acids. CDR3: CASSQDRPSGSYEQYF. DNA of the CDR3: TGCGCCAGCAGCCAAGATAGGCCTAGCGGTTCCTACGAGCAGTACTTC.

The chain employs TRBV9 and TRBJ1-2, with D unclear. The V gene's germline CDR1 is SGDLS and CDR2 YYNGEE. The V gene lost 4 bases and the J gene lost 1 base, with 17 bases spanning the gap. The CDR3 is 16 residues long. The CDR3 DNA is TGTGCCAGCAGCCCGCCACAGTGGCGGAATAACTATGGCTACACCTTC. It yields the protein CASSPPQWRNNYGYTF.

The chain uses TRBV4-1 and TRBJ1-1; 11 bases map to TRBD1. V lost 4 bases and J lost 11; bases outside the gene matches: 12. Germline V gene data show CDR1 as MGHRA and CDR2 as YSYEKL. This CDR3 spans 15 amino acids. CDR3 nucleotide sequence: TGCGCCAGCAGCCCAGGGACAGGGGGGGCTGTTACGGCTTTCTTT. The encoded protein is CASSPGTGGAVTAFF.

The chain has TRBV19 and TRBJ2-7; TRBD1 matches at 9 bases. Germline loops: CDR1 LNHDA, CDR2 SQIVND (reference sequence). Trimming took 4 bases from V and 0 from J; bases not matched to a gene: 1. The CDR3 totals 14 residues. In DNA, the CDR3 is TGTGCCAGTAGTACGACAGGGGGCTCCTACGAGCAGTACTTC. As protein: CASSTTGGSYEQYF.

The CDR3 spells CASSVEDRVEIMNTEAFF. The CDR3, as DNA: TGTGCCAGCAGCGTAGAGGACAGGGTGGAAATCATGAACACTGAAGCTTTCTTT. The chain links TRBV9 to TRBJ1-1; TRBD1 matches 8 bases. Germline V lookup: CDR1 SGDLS, CDR2 YYNGEE. The ends lost 0 bases at V and 0 bases at J; junction bases unmatched: 10. The CDR3 runs 18 residues.

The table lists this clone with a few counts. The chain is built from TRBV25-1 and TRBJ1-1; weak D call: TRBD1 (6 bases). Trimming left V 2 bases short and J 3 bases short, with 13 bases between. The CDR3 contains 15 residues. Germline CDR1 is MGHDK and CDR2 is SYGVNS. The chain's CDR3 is CASSERTESYTEAFF. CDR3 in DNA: TGTGCCAGCAGTGAAAGGACAGAGAGTTACACTGAAGCTTTCTTT.

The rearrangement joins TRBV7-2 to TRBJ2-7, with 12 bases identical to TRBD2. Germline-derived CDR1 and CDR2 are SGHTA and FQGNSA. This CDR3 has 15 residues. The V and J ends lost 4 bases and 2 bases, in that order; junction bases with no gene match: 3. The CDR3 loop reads CASSSGLAGTYEQYF. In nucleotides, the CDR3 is TGTGCCAGCAGCTCAGGACTAGCGGGAACCTACGAGCAGTACTTC.

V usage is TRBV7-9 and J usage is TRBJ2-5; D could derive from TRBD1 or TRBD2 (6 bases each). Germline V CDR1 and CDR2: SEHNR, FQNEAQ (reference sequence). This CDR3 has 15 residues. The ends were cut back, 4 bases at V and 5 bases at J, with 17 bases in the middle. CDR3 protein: CASSYPIGGAETQYF. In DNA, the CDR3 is TGTGCCAGCAGCTACCCCATCGGGGGCGCGGAGACCCAGTACTTC.

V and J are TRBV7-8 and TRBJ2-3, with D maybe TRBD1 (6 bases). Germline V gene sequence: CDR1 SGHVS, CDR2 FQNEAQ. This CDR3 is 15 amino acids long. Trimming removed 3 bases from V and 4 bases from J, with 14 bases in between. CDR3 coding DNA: TGTGCCAGCAGCTTTTGGGGCAGGGGTTCAGATACGCAGTATTTT. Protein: CASSFWGRGSDTQYF.

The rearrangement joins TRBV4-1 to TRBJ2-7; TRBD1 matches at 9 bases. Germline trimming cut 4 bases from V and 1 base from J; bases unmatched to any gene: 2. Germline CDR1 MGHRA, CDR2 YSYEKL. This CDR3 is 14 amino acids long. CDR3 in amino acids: CASSPDRGSYEQYF. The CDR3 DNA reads TGCGCCAGCAGCCCGGACAGGGGTTCCTACGAGCAGTACTTC.

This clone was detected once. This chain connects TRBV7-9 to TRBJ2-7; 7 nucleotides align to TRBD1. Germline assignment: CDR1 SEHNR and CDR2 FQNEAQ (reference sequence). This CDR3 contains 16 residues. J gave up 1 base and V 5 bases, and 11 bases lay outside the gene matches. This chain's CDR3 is CASSGSTGVLSYEQYF. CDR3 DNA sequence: TGTGCCAGCAGCGGAAGCACAGGGGTCCTATCCTACGAGCAGTACTTC.

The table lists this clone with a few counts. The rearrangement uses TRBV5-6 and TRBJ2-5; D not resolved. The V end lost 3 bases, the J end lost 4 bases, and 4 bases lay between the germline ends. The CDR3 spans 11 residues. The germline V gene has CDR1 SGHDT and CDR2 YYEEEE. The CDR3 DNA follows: TGTGCCAGCAGCTCCCTAGAGACCCAGTACTTC. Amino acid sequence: CASSSLETQYF.

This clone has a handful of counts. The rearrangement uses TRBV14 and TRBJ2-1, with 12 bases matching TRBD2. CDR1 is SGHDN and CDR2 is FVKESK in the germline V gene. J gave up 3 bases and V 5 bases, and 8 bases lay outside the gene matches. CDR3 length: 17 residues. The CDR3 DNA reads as TGTGCCAGCAGCGAAATGACTAGCGGGAGTTTCTACAATGAGCAGTTCTTC. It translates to CASSEMTSGSFYNEQFF.

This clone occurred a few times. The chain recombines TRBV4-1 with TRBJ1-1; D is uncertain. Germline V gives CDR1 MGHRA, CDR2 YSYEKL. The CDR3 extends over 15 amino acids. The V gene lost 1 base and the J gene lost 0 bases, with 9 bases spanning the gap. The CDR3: CASSQGPGMNTEAFF. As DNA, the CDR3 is TGCGCCAGCAGCCAAGGTCCAGGCATGAACACTGAAGCTTTCTTT.

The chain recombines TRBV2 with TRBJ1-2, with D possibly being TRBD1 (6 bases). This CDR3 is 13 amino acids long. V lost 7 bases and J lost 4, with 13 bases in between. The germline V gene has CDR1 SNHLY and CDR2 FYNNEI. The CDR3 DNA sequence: TGTGCCAGCACCGGGACACTAACCTATGGCTACACCTTC. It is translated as CASTGTLTYGYTF.

CDR3 coding DNA: TGCGCCAGCAGCCAAGATGCCGGGACTCCCTACGAGCAGTACTTC. Protein sequence: CASSQDAGTPYEQYF. V and J are TRBV4-3 and TRBJ2-7; tentatively, D is TRBD2 (6 bases). The CDR3 consists of 15 residues. V gave up 0 bases and J gave up 2 bases, with 11 bases separating them. Germline CDR1 LGHNA, CDR2 YSLEER.

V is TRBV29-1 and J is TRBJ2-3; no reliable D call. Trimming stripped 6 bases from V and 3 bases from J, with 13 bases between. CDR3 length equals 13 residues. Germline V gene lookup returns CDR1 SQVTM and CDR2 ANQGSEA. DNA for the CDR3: TGCAGCGTCGCATCCTTCGGGACAGATACGCAGTATTTT. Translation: CSVASFGTDTQYF.